The subject of this entry is one T cell receptor beta chain. Sequence at one end of the junction differs from germline and may be a read error. This sample is part of a study of blood T cell repertoires in COVID-19. Turning to the study itself: There were acute and convalescent COVID-19 samples, and they came from the United States, Italy and Spain. T cells, B-cell-depleted T cells, or PBMCs supplied cDNA or gDNA.

Original methodology: Using reference gene primer amplification, nucleated cell counts were estimated. Profiled with immunoSEQ multiplex PCR; TCRdb holds only in-frame clones, not every one. From that table come the V and J calls and clone size; the DNA was used to work out D and trimming. The profile shows about 99,000 clones, around 90% of them singletons. The length of the CDR3 is 16 residues. Germline-derived CDR1 and CDR2 are MGHRA and YSYEKL. The sequence was collected from a human donor in a cohort sampled during active COVID-19. The sequenced sample was peripheral blood. The V and J genes are TRBV4-1 and TRBJ1-5; possibly TRBD1 for D (6 bases). CDR3 coding DNA: TGCGCCAGCAGTCAAGACCTGACAGGCCCCCATCAGCCCCAGCATTTT. Translated: CASSQDLTGPHQPQHF.